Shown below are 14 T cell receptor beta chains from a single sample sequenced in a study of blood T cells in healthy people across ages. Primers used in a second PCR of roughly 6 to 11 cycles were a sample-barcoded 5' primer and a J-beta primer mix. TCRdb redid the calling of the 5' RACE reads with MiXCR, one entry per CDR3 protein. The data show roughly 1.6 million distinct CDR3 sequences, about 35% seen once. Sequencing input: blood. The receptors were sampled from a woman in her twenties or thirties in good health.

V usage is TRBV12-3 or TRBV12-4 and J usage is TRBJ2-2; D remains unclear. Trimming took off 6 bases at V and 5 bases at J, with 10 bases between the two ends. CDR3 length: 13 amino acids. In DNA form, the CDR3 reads TGTGCCAGCAGCCTTACGACTACCGGGGAGCTGTTTTTT. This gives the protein CASSLTTTGELFF.

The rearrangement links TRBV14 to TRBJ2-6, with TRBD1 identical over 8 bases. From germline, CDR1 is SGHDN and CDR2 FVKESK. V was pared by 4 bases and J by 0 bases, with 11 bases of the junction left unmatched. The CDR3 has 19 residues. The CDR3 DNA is TGTGCCAGCAGCCCCCTCGACAGGGGTCGCTTCTCTGGGGCCAACGTCCTGACTTTC. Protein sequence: CASSPLDRGRFSGANVLTF.

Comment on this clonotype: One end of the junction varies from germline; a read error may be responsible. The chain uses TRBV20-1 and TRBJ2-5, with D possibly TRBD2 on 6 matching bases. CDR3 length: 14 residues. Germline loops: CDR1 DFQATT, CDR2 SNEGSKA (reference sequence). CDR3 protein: CSTSPGAVVETQYF. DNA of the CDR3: TGCAGTACTAGCCCCGGGGCCGTAGTGGAGACCCAGTACTTC.

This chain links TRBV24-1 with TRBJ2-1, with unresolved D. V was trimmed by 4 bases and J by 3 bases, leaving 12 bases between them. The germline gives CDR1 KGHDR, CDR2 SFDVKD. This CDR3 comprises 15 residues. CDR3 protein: CATSDPNDFYNEQFF. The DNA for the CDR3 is TGTGCCACCAGTGACCCAAACGACTTCTACAATGAGCAGTTCTTC.

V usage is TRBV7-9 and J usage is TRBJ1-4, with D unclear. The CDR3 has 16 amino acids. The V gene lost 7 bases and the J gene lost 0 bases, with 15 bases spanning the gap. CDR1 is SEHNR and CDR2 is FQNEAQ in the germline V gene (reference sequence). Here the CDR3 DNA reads TGTGCCAGCAACTCCGGGTCGGAGGCAACTAATGAAAAACTGTTTTTT. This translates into CASNSGSEATNEKLFF.

CDR3 in amino acids: CATSRDVGYEQYF. In nucleotides, the CDR3 is TGTGCCACCAGCAGAGATGTAGGATACGAGCAGTACTTC. The chain employs TRBV15 and TRBJ2-7; D not resolved. The CDR3 is made up of 13 amino acids. CDR1 and CDR2 from the germline V gene are LNHNV and YYDKDF (reference sequence). Trimming took off 0 bases at V and 4 bases at J, with 7 bases between the two ends.

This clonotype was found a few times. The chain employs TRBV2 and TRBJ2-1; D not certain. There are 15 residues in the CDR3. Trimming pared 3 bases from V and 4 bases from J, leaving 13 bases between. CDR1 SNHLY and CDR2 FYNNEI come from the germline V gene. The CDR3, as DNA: TGTGCCAGCAGTGATCTTTCAGAGGATTACAATGAGCAGTTCTTC. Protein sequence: CASSDLSEDYNEQFF.

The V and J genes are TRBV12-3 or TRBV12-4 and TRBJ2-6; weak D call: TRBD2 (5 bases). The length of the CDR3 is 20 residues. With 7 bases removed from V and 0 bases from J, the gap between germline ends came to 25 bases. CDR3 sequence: CASTEQQDFCLLSGANVLTF. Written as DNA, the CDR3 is TGTGCCAGCACCGAACAGCAGGACTTCTGCCTCCTCTCTGGGGCCAACGTCCTGACTTTC.

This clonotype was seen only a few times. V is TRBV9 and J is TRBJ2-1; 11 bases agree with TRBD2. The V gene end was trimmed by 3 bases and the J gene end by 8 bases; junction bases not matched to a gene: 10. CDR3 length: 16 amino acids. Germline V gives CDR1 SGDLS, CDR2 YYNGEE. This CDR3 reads CASSAHNSGGAHEQFF. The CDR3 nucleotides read TGTGCCAGCAGCGCCCATAATAGCGGGGGGGCCCATGAGCAGTTCTTC. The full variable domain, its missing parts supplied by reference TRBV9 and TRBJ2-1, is DSGVTQTPKHLITATGQRVTLRCSPRSGDLSVYWYQQSLDQGLQFLIQYYNGEERAKGNILERFSAQQFPDLHSELNLSSLELGDSALYFCASSAHNSGGAHEQFFGPGTRLTVL.

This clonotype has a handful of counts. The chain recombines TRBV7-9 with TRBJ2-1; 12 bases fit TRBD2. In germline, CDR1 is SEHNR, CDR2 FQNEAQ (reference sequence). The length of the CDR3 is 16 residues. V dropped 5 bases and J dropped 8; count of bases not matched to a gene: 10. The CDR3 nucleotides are TGTGCCAGCAGCGGTTGGACTAGCGGGGCCGGGGATGAGCAGTTCTTC. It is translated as CASSGWTSGAGDEQFF.

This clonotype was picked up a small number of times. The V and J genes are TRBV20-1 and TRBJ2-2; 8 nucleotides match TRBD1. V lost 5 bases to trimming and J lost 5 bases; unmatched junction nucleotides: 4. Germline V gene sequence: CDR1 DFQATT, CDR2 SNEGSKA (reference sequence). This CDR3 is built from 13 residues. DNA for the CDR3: TGCAGTGCTCAGGGGGCCGGGACCGGGGAGCTGTTTTTT. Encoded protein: CSAQGAGTGELFF.

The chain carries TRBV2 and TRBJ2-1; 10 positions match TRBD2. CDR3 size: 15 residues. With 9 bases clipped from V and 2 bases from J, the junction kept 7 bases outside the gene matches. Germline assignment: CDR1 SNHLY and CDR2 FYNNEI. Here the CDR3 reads CASTGTSVTYNEQFF. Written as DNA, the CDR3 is TGTGCCAGTACGGGGACTAGCGTAACCTACAATGAGCAGTTCTTC.

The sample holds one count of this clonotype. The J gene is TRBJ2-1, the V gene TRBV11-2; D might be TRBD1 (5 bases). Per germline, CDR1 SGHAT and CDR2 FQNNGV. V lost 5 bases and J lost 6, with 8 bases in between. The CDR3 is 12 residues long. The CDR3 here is CASSVDSNEQFF. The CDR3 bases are TGTGCCAGCAGCGTCGACAGCAATGAGCAGTTCTTC.

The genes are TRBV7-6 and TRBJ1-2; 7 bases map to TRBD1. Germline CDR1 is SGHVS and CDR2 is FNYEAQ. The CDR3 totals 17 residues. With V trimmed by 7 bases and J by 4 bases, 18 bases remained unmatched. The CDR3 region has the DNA TGTGCCAGCAACCCAGGGGGTGGACAGGCTGGGACCTATGGCTACACCTTC. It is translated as CASNPGGGQAGTYGYTF. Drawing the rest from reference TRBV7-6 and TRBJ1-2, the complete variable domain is GAGVSQSPRYKVTKRGQDVALRCDPISGHVSLYWYRQALGQGPEFLTYFNYEAQQDKSGLPNDRFSAERPEGSISTLTIQRTEQRDSAMYRCASNPGGGQAGTYGYTFGSGTRLTVV.